This record concerns one TCR beta chain sequence. Its antigen is not identified. This record belongs to a study of cytomegalovirus exposure and HLA in healthy donors. General observations from the study: The study put 150 or so TCR beta chains on its list as cytomegalovirus-associated.

Germline V gene lookup returns CDR1 SGHTA and CDR2 FQGTGA. The CDR3 loop spans 18 amino acids. The V gene end was trimmed by 5 bases and the J gene end by 4 bases; junction bases not matched to a gene: 15. With 60 Vbeta and 13 Jbeta primers, the PCR was carried out. The data were produced by immunoSEQ multiplex PCR, yet TCRdb's version contains in-frame clones alone and is incomplete. The sample holds 120,000 or so clones, 82% seen once. What was sequenced was PBMCs. The rearrangement uses TRBV7-3 and TRBJ2-1, with 9 bases identical to TRBD1. The TCR originated in a male donor in good health and CMV-seropositive. For the CDR3, the DNA is TGTGCCAGCAGCCAAGACGGTACCGGGACAGGGCGTTACAATGAGCAGTTCTTC. It encodes CASSQDGTGTGRYNEQFF.